This T cell receptor (beta chain) was retrieved from a study of ipilimumab plus nivolumab after autologous stem cell transplantation. Looked up from germline, CDR1 is SGHVS and CDR2 is FQNEAQ. J gave up 8 bases and V 2 bases, and 5 bases lay outside the gene matches. This CDR3 region has 13 residues. Findings and limits, study-wide: Authors suggest TCR repertoire, Treg phenotype and gut microbiota support further study.

Clones were read by immunoSEQ multiplex PCR, and TCRdb kept only the in-frame ones, dropping some. The sample includes 15,000 to 20,000 clones, around 85% seen only once; the top ten take 35% to 45%. This clone was recorded only once. The antigen remains unidentified. This receptor was taken from a male donor with diffuse large B-cell lymphoma. This material consisted of PBMCs, taken in a trial of ipilimumab plus nivolumab as post-transplant consolidation. V gene TRBV7-8 combines with J gene TRBJ1-1, with TRBD1 identical over 7 bases. The CDR3 sequence is CASSLTGVLEAFF. As DNA, the CDR3 is TGTGCCAGCAGCTTAACAGGGGTGTTGGAAGCTTTCTTT.